This entry concerns a single TCR beta chain. The CDR3 sequence is 16 residues long. Losses at the gene ends were 6 bases for V and 0 bases for J; bases not matched to a gene: 5. Germline V gives CDR1 LNHDA, CDR2 SQIVND (reference sequence). Source study methods: Researchers report that nucleated cell counts were estimated from reference gene primer amplification. Measured with immunoSEQ multiplex PCR; TCRdb has only the in-frame clones, and not every one. V and J calls and clone size are as listed in that table; D and trimming were resolved from the DNA. The repertoire includes under 200,000 clones, roughly four fifths of them detected once, and 7.3% sits in the top ten. These data originate in a study of blood T cell repertoires in COVID-19. Overall study: COVID-19 samples from acute and convalescent phases originated in the United States, Italy and Spain. Sample material is recorded as cDNA or gDNA derived from T cells, B-cell-depleted T cells, or PBMCs.

The J gene is TRBJ1-5, the V gene TRBV19; 10 bases are a match to TRBD1. This TCR was recovered from a middle-aged man who had recovered from COVID-19. Sequenced sample: PBMCs or T cells enriched from blood (not recorded which). The CDR3 is CASRGQGMYSNQPQHF. The DNA for the CDR3 is TGTGCCAGTAGGGGACAGGGGATGTATAGCAATCAGCCCCAGCATTTT.